This T cell receptor (beta chain) comes out of a study of persistence of HIV-infected CD4 T cells. Study observations and caveats: TCRbeta richness was lower in CMV- and Gag-responding cells than in anti-CD3/anti-CD28-responding cells. Within sorted populations, more oligoclonal TCRs accompanied more oligoclonal proviruses.

Germline V gene data show CDR1 as SNHLY and CDR2 as FYNNEI. The CDR3 length is 15 residues. Trimming shortened V by 8 bases and J by 0 bases, and 16 bases separated the two germline ends. The immunoSEQ assay was version 4, run in survey mode. Assay: immunoSEQ multiplex PCR; the TCRdb copy retains only in-frame clones and omits some. The sample carries fewer than 35,000 clones, 82% recorded once. Lysates of CMV-infected fibroblasts at around 9.1 ug/mL stimulated these cells. Memory cells lacking CD40L and CD69 with high CD45RO were sorted. Donors had undetectable plasma HIV-1 RNA, under 50 copies/mL, for 4+ years. A roughly 17-hour stimulation of CD8-depleted PBMCs used anti-CD28/CD49d costimulation, CD40-blocking antibody and enfuvirtide. Remarks on this clone: What it binds is not known.

The rearrangement uses TRBV2 and TRBJ1-1; D call uncertain. This sequence originates from an adult woman with HIV who was CMV-seropositive. Sequenced here: CD4+ T cells sorted from PBMCs after 18-hour stimulation, sampled from a patient who received antiretroviral therapy. CDR3 nucleotide sequence: TGTGCCAGCCGATCTCAATTGGGAGTGAACACTGAAGCTTTCTTT. It translates to CASRSQLGVNTEAFF.